The source of this T cell receptor (beta chain) is a study of blood T cell repertoires in COVID-19. Measured with immunoSEQ multiplex PCR; TCRdb has only the in-frame clones, and not every one. Among 190,000 or so clones listed, around 90% were seen once. With 1 base removed from V and 7 bases from J, the gap between germline ends came to 13 bases. CDR1 is LNHNV, CDR2 YYDKDF, per germline (reference sequence). This CDR3 is 15 amino acids long. V and J are TRBV15 and TRBJ2-2; TRBD2 might be the D (6 bases). The receptor was derived from a man aged 35-49 years with active or convalescent COVID-19. Sequenced material: peripheral blood. The CDR3 region is CATSRGGVLSGELFF. The CDR3, as DNA: TGTGCCACCAGCAGAGGCGGGGTGTTAAGCGGGGAGCTGTTTTTT.